A single sample is the source of the 22 T cell receptor beta chains below, sequenced in a study of T cell changes during pregnancy in multiple sclerosis. Generated by immunoSEQ multiplex PCR, the TCRdb table keeps only in-frame clones and is missing some. Of 50,000 or so clones in the sample, 90% to 95% were seen once. The material sequenced was CD4+ T cells from peripheral blood mononuclear cells, taken before pregnancy. Every receptor here comes from a female donor with multiple sclerosis, enrolled in a pregnancy study.

The chain uses TRBV19 and TRBJ2-1; 9 bases fit TRBD2. The CDR3 consists of 14 residues. The junction had 6 bases not matched to a gene; V was cut back by 5 bases and J by 7 bases. Germline-derived CDR1 and CDR2 are LNHDA and SQIVND (reference sequence). Written as DNA, the CDR3 is TGTGCCAGTAGTTGGTCTAGCGGGATGAATGAGCAGTTCTTC. Translation gives CASSWSSGMNEQFF.

This clone was seen a single time. CDR3 DNA: TGTGCCAGCAGGAGGGACACGGGCTACAATGAGCAGTTCTTC. This gives the protein CASRRDTGYNEQFF. V usage is TRBV6-1 and J usage is TRBJ2-1; D perhaps matches TRBD1 (6 bases). This CDR3 spans 14 amino acids. V was cut by 6 bases and J by 3 bases, with 12 bases left in between. The germline CDR1 and CDR2 sequences are MNHNS and SASEGT.

The chain joins TRBV18 to TRBJ2-1, with D perhaps TRBD1 (7 bases). The CDR3 consists of 15 residues. From germline, CDR1 is KGHSH and CDR2 LQKENI. V lost 2 bases and J 4 bases, leaving 12 bases between the germline ends. The CDR3: CASSPETGTYNEQFF. In DNA form, the CDR3 reads TGTGCCAGCTCACCAGAGACAGGGACTTACAATGAGCAGTTCTTC.

The chain recombines TRBV5-1 with TRBJ1-6; D not certain. The CDR3 is 14 amino acids. Looked up from germline, CDR1 is SGHRS and CDR2 is YFSETQ. Trimming stripped 0 bases from V and 7 bases from J, with 8 bases between. DNA for the CDR3: TGCGCCAGCAGCTTGGGAGTACGGAATTCACCCCTCCACTTT. Translation gives CASSLGVRNSPLHF.

This clone appeared a single time. V usage is TRBV28 and J usage is TRBJ1-5; perhaps TRBD1 as D (5 bases). The CDR3 spans 14 residues. Germline V lookup: CDR1 MDHEN, CDR2 SYDVKM. V dropped 9 bases and J dropped 5 bases, with 17 bases sitting between them. The CDR3 DNA is TGTGCCAGTCAGGGTTACCTTGCGGATCAGCCCCAGCATTTT. Translated: CASQGYLADQPQHF.

The chain has TRBV10-1 and TRBJ2-3, with D tentatively TRBD2 (6 bases). Trimming pared 5 bases from V and 1 base from J, leaving 13 bases between. CDR3 length: 15 residues. CDR1 and CDR2 (germline): WNHNN, SYGVQD (reference sequence). CDR3 sequence (DNA): TGCGCCAGCAGTCCCTCCGGCGGGGGCACAGATACGCAGTATTTT. Protein: CASSPSGGGTDTQYF.

The chain employs TRBV30 and TRBJ2-7; 9 bases align to TRBD2. The CDR3 runs 16 residues. Germline V CDR1 and CDR2: GTSNPN, SVGIG (reference sequence). Trimming cost V 2 bases and J 6 bases; bases outside gene matches: 14. The CDR3 sequence: CAWSLTGVGGRVEQYF. In DNA, the CDR3 is TGTGCCTGGAGTTTAACAGGGGTCGGCGGGAGGGTCGAGCAGTACTTC.

The chain has TRBV19 and TRBJ2-1; the match to TRBD2 covers 12 bases. Germline-derived CDR1 and CDR2 are LNHDA and SQIVND (reference sequence). Trimming at V came to 4 bases and at J to 9 bases, leaving 13 bases not matched to a gene. This CDR3 comprises 17 residues. Here the CDR3 reads CASSKKPLAGGHGEQFF. In DNA, the CDR3 is TGTGCCAGTAGTAAGAAGCCACTAGCGGGAGGCCACGGTGAGCAGTTCTTC.

V and J are TRBV14 and TRBJ2-1; D is perhaps TRBD1 (5 bases). The CDR3 length is 12 residues. The germline CDR1 and CDR2 sequences are SGHDN and FVKESK. Trimming removed 1 base at V and 10 bases at J, with 8 bases between. The CDR3 DNA follows: TGTGCCAGCAGCCAAGGTTGGACAGAGCAGTTCTTC. It encodes CASSQGWTEQFF.

The rearrangement links TRBV4-3 to TRBJ2-1, with 8 bases lining up with TRBD2. Trimming removed 4 bases from V and 9 bases from J; junction bases left unmatched: 14. CDR1 and CDR2 from the germline V gene are LGHNA and YSLEER. The CDR3 sequence is 16 residues long. The CDR3 protein is CASSRSTGGGQGEQFF. The CDR3, as DNA: TGCGCCAGCAGCCGATCGACCGGCGGGGGGCAGGGTGAGCAGTTCTTC.

This clone was seen a few times. The rearrangement joins TRBV18 to TRBJ2-7; 12 nucleotides align to TRBD2. Germline-derived CDR1 and CDR2 are KGHSH and LQKENI. This CDR3 region has 15 residues. V lost 5 bases and J lost 6; bases outside the gene matches: 8. CDR3: CASSGLAGLSGEQYF. In DNA, the CDR3 is TGTGCCAGCTCAGGACTAGCGGGGCTATCAGGCGAGCAGTACTTC.

This chain joins TRBV2 and TRBJ1-2; 9 bases fit TRBD1. Germline values: CDR1 SNHLY, CDR2 FYNNEI. The CDR3 has 15 residues. V shed 5 bases, J shed 3 bases, and the junction held 7 bases outside the gene matches. The CDR3 region is CASSTQGAPDYGYTF. As DNA, the CDR3 is TGTGCCAGCAGTACACAGGGGGCCCCCGACTATGGCTACACCTTC.

This chain connects TRBV9 to TRBJ2-1, with 12 bases identical to TRBD1. V trimming: 7 bases; J trimming: 8 bases; junction bases outside the gene matches: 13. CDR3 length: 16 amino acids. CDR1 is SGDLS and CDR2 is YYNGEE in the germline V gene. The CDR3: CASGGLGTGGIDEQFF. The CDR3 DNA reads TGTGCCAGCGGAGGATTAGGGACAGGGGGCATCGATGAGCAGTTCTTC.

J is TRBJ2-3 and V is TRBV5-8; a weak D match, TRBD2 (5 bases). CDR1 and CDR2 from the germline V gene are SGHTS and YDEGEE. There are 15 residues in the CDR3. Trimming stripped 4 bases from V and 0 bases from J, with 12 bases between. This CDR3 is CASSKAETSTDTQYF. CDR3 DNA: TGTGCCAGCAGCAAAGCGGAAACTAGCACAGATACGCAGTATTTT.

The chain uses TRBV12-5 and TRBJ2-1, with TRBD1 matching over 8 bases. V shed 0 bases, J shed 6 bases, and the junction held 7 bases outside the gene matches. The CDR3 runs 16 residues. CDR1 and CDR2 (germline): LGHNT, FRNRAP. The CDR3 here is CASGLVLGQGPNEQFF. The CDR3 nucleotides are TGTGCTAGTGGTTTGGTACTCGGACAGGGCCCCAATGAGCAGTTCTTC.

The chain employs TRBV18 and TRBJ2-1; the D is unclear. The CDR3 length is 11 residues. Germline CDR1 reads KGHSH; CDR2 reads LQKENI. With 6 bases removed from V and 7 bases from J, the gap between germline ends came to 7 bases. The CDR3 DNA is TGTGCCAGCTCCCTCTTGAATGAGCAGTTCTTC. Translated: CASSLLNEQFF.

The rearrangement links TRBV28 to TRBJ2-7; 8 bases are a match to TRBD1. V lost 3 bases to trimming and J lost 2 bases; unmatched junction nucleotides: 24. The germline CDR1 and CDR2 sequences are MDHEN and SYDVKM. This CDR3 has 21 residues. In DNA form, the CDR3 reads TGTGCCAGCAGTTTGTTGAGGGGACAGGCGATCCGGGGGTCAAGGGCCTACGAGCAGTACTTC. It is translated as CASSLLRGQAIRGSRAYEQYF.

The chain is built from TRBV29-1 and TRBJ2-7; D perhaps matches TRBD1 (6 bases). This CDR3 region has 12 residues. Germline values: CDR1 SQVTM, CDR2 ANQGSEA. V dropped 7 bases and J dropped 4 bases, with 14 bases sitting between them. The CDR3 spells CSAGQGSYEQYF. The CDR3 region has the DNA TGCAGCGCTGGTCAGGGGAGTTACGAGCAGTACTTC.

The CDR3, as DNA: TGCGCCAGCAGCTTTCAAGTGAGCTCCTACGAGCAGTACTTC. Encoded protein: CASSFQVSSYEQYF. The J gene is TRBJ2-7, the V gene TRBV5-1; no firm D call. The CDR3 contains 14 residues. Germline CDR1 is SGHRS and CDR2 is YFSETQ. Trimming shortened V by 2 bases and J by 0 bases, and 9 bases separated the two germline ends.

The chain carries TRBV6-1 and TRBJ1-1; 7 nucleotides line up with TRBD1. Germline V lookup: CDR1 MNHNS, CDR2 SASEGT. This CDR3 spans 13 amino acids. Trimming cost V 6 bases and J 1 base; bases outside gene matches: 2. The CDR3: CASRTGRNTEAFF. CDR3 in DNA: TGTGCCAGCAGGACAGGGAGGAACACTGAAGCTTTCTTT.

The CDR3 DNA follows: TGTGCCAGCAGTCGACAGGGGAGGACCGGGGAGCTGTTTTTT. Amino acids: CASSRQGRTGELFF. J is TRBJ2-2 and V is TRBV2; TRBD1 matches at 8 bases. From germline, CDR1 is SNHLY and CDR2 FYNNEI. J gave up 5 bases and V 5 bases, and 4 bases lay outside the gene matches. The CDR3 extends over 14 amino acids.

The chain joins TRBV11-2 to TRBJ2-1, with 11 nucleotides matching TRBD2. The CDR3 loop spans 18 amino acids. In germline, CDR1 is SGHAT, CDR2 FQNNGV. The trim removed 5 bases at V and 9 bases at J, leaving 18 bases unmatched. The CDR3 loop reads CASSLGLKTSGNKGEQFF. The CDR3 bases are TGTGCCAGCAGCCTCGGGTTAAAGACTAGCGGGAATAAGGGTGAGCAGTTCTTC.